These T cell receptor beta chains were read from a single sample in a study of T-cell reconstitution after alpha-beta-depleted transplantation in children. Each CDR3 protein is one row after TCRdb ran MiXCR on the PCR reads. The sample consists of some 550,000 distinct CDR3 sequences, about 21% of them appearing once. The sequencing used PBMCs, mostly from graft donor cells, collected 360 days after TCRalphabeta/CD19-depleted stem cell transplant. These TCRs come from a boy in the first two years of life who had a stem cell transplant for acute myeloid leukemia, so the T cells may come from the graft donor. CDR3s include the opening cysteine and the closing phenylalanine or tryptophan. D genes are given only for firm matches. For some rows the clone size is stated as once, few or many, or as a class when expanded; others skip it.

>TRBJ2-1|TRBV20-1|.|few
CSVPSGHRNEQFF
TGCAGCGTACCGTCGGGACATCGAAATGAGCAGTTCTTC
>TRBJ1-5|TRBV7-2|TRBD1|few
CASRPGQLNQPQHF
TGTGCCAGCAGGCCGGGACAGCTAAATCAGCCCCAGCATTTT
>TRBJ2-2|TRBV12-3/TRBV12-4|TRBD1|many
CASSPDRAGELFF
TGTGCCAGCAGTCCAGACAGGGCCGGGGAGCTGTTTTTT
>TRBJ2-7|TRBV7-9|TRBD1|.
CASSLRTGVSYEQYF
TGTGCCAGCAGCCTACGGACAGGCGTCTCCTACGAGCAGTACTTC
>TRBJ1-1|TRBV21-1|.|few
CASSKAPDRPNTEAFF
TGTGCCAGCAGCAAAGCGCCGGACAGGCCCAACACTGAAGCTTTCTTT
>TRBJ2-1|TRBV5-6|TRBD1|.
CASSLGGTGKGEQFF
TGTGCCAGCAGCTTGGGAGGGACAGGGAAGGGTGAGCAGTTCTTC
>TRBJ2-3|TRBV20-1|.|few
CSARDEGTVDTQYF
TGCAGTGCTAGAGATGAGGGGACGGTAGATACGCAGTATTTT
>TRBJ2-1|TRBV11-2|.|.
CASSQGGVLGLFF
TGTGCCAGCAGCCAAGGAGGGGTGCTAGGCCTGTTCTTC
>TRBJ2-5|TRBV24-1|TRBD2|many
CATSERGLAEETQYF
TGTGCCACCAGTGAGCGGGGACTAGCGGAGGAGACCCAGTACTTC
>TRBJ1-4|TRBV18|.|many
CASSPISGAIEKLFF
TGTGCCAGCTCACCGATAAGCGGGGCCATTGAAAAACTGTTTTTT
>TRBJ2-5|TRBV6-2/TRBV6-3|TRBD1|many
CASTTFRDRQETQYF
TGTGCCAGCACCACTTTCCGGGACAGACAAGAGACCCAGTACTTC
>TRBJ1-6|TRBV27|.|.
CASRSLRSDRTNSPLHF
TGTGCCAGCAGATCATTGAGGTCGGACCGGACGAATTCACCCCTCCACTTT
>TRBJ2-7|TRBV12-3/TRBV12-4|.|few
CASSLSRQSSYEQYF
TGTGCCAGCAGTTTGTCCAGACAGAGCTCCTACGAGCAGTACTTC
>TRBJ1-1|TRBV18|.|.
CASSAGRTEAFF
TGTGCCAGCTCAGCCGGGCGGACTGAAGCTTTCTTT
>TRBJ2-1|TRBV7-8|.|once
CASSLARQAFRNPNNEQFF
TGTGCCAGCAGCTTAGCTAGGCAGGCGTTTAGAAACCCAAACAATGAGCAGTTCTTC
>TRBJ2-5|TRBV9|.|few
CASSVEGGLSGETQYF
TGTGCCAGCAGCGTAGAGGGGGGCCTAAGTGGGGAGACCCAGTACTTC
>TRBJ2-7|TRBV7-9|.|.
CASSRYRDPYEQYF
TGTGCCAGCAGCCGCTACAGGGATCCCTACGAGCAGTACTTC
>TRBJ2-2|TRBV6-5|.|few
CASSYLRVSGELFF
TGTGCCAGCAGTTACTTGAGGGTCTCCGGGGAGCTGTTTTTT
>TRBJ1-4|TRBV6-5|.|.
CASSYETVNEKLFF
TGTGCCAGCAGTTACGAGACCGTAAATGAAAAACTGTTTTTT
>TRBJ1-2|TRBV12-3/TRBV12-4|.|many
CASSLFDRLGTF
TGTGCCAGCAGTTTATTCGACCGTTTAGGCACCTTC
>TRBJ1-6|TRBV12-3/TRBV12-4|.|.
CASSPQVRGRDSPLHF
TGTGCCAGCAGCCCCCAGGTCAGGGGCAGGGATTCACCCCTCCACTTT
>TRBJ2-1|TRBV12-3/TRBV12-4|.|few
CASSLMAGTSYNEQFF
TGTGCCAGCAGTTTAATGGCGGGGACCTCCTACAATGAGCAGTTCTTC
>TRBJ2-3|TRBV29-1|TRBD2|many
CSVGWEGSTDTQYF
TGCAGCGTTGGGTGGGAGGGGAGCACAGATACGCAGTATTTT
>TRBJ2-6|TRBV11-1|TRBD2|.
CAGSLGIIKAGRSGANVLTF
TGTGCCGGCAGCTTAGGGATAATAAAAGCGGGGCGCTCTGGGGCCAACGTCCTGACTTTC
>TRBJ1-4|TRBV6-2/TRBV6-3|.|few
CASSYIYEGVKGATNEKLFF
TGTGCCAGCAGTTACATCTACGAGGGGGTGAAGGGAGCAACTAATGAAAAACTGTTTTTT
>TRBJ2-1|TRBV15|.|.
CATSRSRDYNEQFF
TGTGCCACCAGCAGATCCCGGGACTACAATGAGCAGTTCTTC